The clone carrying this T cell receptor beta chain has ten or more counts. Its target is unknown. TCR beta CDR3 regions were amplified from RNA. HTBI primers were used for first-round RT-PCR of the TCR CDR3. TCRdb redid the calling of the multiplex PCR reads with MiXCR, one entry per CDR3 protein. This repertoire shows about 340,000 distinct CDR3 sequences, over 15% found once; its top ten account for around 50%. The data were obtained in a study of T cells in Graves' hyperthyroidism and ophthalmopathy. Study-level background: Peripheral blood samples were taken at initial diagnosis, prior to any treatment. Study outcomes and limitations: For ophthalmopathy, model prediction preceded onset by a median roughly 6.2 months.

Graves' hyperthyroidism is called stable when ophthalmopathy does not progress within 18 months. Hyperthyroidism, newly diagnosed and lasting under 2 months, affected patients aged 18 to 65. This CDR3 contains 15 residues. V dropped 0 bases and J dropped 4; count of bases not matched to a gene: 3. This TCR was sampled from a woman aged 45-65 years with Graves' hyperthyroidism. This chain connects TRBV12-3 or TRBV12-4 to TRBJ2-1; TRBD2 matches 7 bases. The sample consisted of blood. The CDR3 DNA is TGTGCCAGCAGTTTAGCGGGGGGGGAATACAATGAGCAGTTCTTC. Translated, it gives CASSLAGGEYNEQFF.